These T cell receptor beta chains were read from a single sample in a study of cytomegalovirus exposure and HLA in healthy donors. Clones were sequenced by immunoSEQ multiplex PCR, and TCRdb holds only the in-frame ones, with some missing. Of around 130,000 clones in the sample, around 83% were seen once. Sequencing was done on a sample of PBMCs. The receptors derive from a man aged 45-60 years in good health and CMV-seronegative. CDR3s include the opening cysteine and the closing phenylalanine or tryptophan. The D gene is left open where the match is weak. Not all rows give a size; the values are once, few, many and, for expanded clones, a class.

TRBV4-2	TRBJ2-6	NA	14	NA	CASSDSSGANVLTF	TGTGCCAGCAGCGATAGTTCTGGGGCCAACGTCCTGACTTTC
TRBV5-1	TRBJ2-7	NA	14	NA	CASSLGDNNYEQYF	TGCGCCAGCAGCTTGGGGGACAATAACTACGAGCAGTACTTC
TRBV4-3	TRBJ1-5	NA	16	NA	CASSQDLTGSNQPQHF	TGCGCCAGCAGCCAAGATCTGACTGGGAGCAATCAGCCCCAGCATTTT
TRBV9	TRBJ2-3	NA	15	NA	CASSTLTVGTDTQYF	TGTGCCAGCAGCACCCTGACAGTCGGCACAGATACGCAGTATTTT
TRBV11-1	TRBJ2-1	once	17	TRBD2	CASSSTPGLASYNEQFF	TGTGCCAGCAGCTCAACCCCGGGACTAGCTTCGTACAATGAGCAGTTCTTC
TRBV18	TRBJ1-5	NA	14	NA	CASSPTPGNQPQHF	TGTGCCAGCTCACCAACTCCGGGGAATCAGCCCCAGCATTTT
TRBV11-2	TRBJ1-5	few	13	NA	CASSLAVTQPQHF	TGTGCCAGCAGCTTAGCAGTTACTCAGCCCCAGCATTTT
TRBV4-1	TRBJ2-5	NA	16	TRBD2	CASSSLAGVPKETQYF	TGCGCCAGCAGTTCCTTAGCGGGGGTCCCGAAAGAGACCCAGTACTTC
TRBV19	TRBJ1-2	NA	14	NA	CASTQQGDFYGYTF	TGTGCCAGTACTCAGCAGGGCGATTTCTATGGCTACACCTTC
TRBV5-6	TRBJ1-3	NA	16	NA	CASSGRGDNSGNTIYF	TGTGCCAGCAGCGGGAGAGGGGACAACTCTGGAAACACCATATATTTT
TRBV4-2	TRBJ1-6	NA	16	TRBD1	CASSQAGGSYNSPLHF	TGTGCCAGCAGCCAAGCAGGGGGCTCCTATAATTCACCCCTCCACTTT
TRBV15	TRBJ2-1	NA	16	NA	CATSRDRASSLNEQFF	TGTGCCACCAGCAGAGATCGAGCGTCTAGCCTCAATGAGCAGTTCTTC
TRBV6-5	TRBJ2-7	NA	16	TRBD1	CASSYSRTGLPYEQYF	TGTGCCAGCAGTTACTCTCGGACAGGCCTCCCCTACGAGCAGTACTTC
TRBV7-6	TRBJ1-1	NA	14	NA	CASSPPDGGTEAFF	TGTGCCAGCAGCCCCCCGGACGGGGGGACTGAAGCTTTCTTT
TRBV7-2	TRBJ2-5	NA	16	TRBD2	CASSSPGLAGQETQYF	TGTGCCAGCAGCTCGCCGGGACTAGCGGGTCAAGAGACCCAGTACTTC
TRBV7-2	TRBJ1-1	NA	13	NA	CASSFRQGSEAFF	TGTGCCAGCAGCTTTCGGCAGGGTAGCGAAGCTTTCTTT
TRBV6-1	TRBJ2-3	few	13	TRBD2	CASRLAGTDTQYF	TGTGCCTCCCGACTAGCTGGGACAGATACGCAGTATTTT
TRBV5-4	TRBJ2-7	once	13	TRBD1	CASSPAGTAEQYF	TGTGCCAGCAGCCCGGCCGGGACAGCCGAGCAGTACTTC
TRBV2	TRBJ1-2	NA	13	NA	CASKRDTNYGYTF	TGTGCCAGCAAACGGGACACCAACTATGGCTACACCTTC
TRBV19	TRBJ1-1	NA	15	NA	CASCRAAHMNTEAFF	TGTGCCAGTTGCAGGGCAGCGCATATGAACACTGAAGCTTTCTTT
TRBV6-1	TRBJ1-2	once	13	NA	CASSQQATYGYTF	TGTGCCAGCAGTCAACAGGCTACCTATGGCTACACCTTC
TRBV12-5	TRBJ1-5	NA	14	NA	CASGPDRDVRPQHF	TGTGCTAGTGGTCCGGACAGAGATGTTCGTCCCCAGCATTTT